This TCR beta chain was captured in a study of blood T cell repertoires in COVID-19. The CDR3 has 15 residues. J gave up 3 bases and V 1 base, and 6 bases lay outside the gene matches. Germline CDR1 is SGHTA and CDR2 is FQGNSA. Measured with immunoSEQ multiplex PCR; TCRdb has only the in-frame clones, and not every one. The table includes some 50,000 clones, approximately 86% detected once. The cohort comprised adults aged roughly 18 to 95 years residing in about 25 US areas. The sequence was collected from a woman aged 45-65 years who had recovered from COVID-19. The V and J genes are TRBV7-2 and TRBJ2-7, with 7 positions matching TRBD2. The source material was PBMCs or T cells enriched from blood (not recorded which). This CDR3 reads CASSLVPGGLYEQYF. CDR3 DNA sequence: TGTGCCAGCAGCTTAGTTCCGGGGGGACTCTACGAGCAGTACTTC.